This TCR beta chain was recovered during a study of shared T cell receptors in the human thymus. With 5 bases clipped from V and 5 bases from J, the junction kept 8 bases outside the gene matches. Germline V gene data show CDR1 as MNHEY and CDR2 as SMNVEV (reference sequence). The CDR3 sequence is 15 residues long. A few counts support this clone. Only in-frame clones appear in the TCRdb table, and some are missing; sequencing was by immunoSEQ multiplex PCR. The sample gives roughly 550,000 clones, roughly 74% of which show up once; 0.01% to 0.015% is in the top ten. These same records also appear under a second study, on human thymus T cells. From that study: In corrective heart surgery, resections were taken, and these provided the thymus tissue. Apparent skewing of V and J gene usage characterized both thymic and blood repertoires. Related work found strong thymic repertoire overlap between unrelated individuals.

The TCR was taken from a boy younger than two with a congenital heart defect. The rearrangement joins TRBV27 to TRBJ1-2; 10 bases map to TRBD1. Sample: thymocytes. CDR3 sequence reads: CASSRRTGGGYGYTF. The CDR3, as DNA: TGTGCCAGCAGTCGACGGACAGGGGGTGGGTATGGCTACACCTTC.